This T cell receptor beta chain was recovered during a study of T-cell reconstitution after alpha-beta-depleted transplantation in children. Study-level results: After transplant, high TCRbeta diversity at day 60 in some patients arose from surviving recipient T cells and thymic progenitors. T-cell counts and diversity were attributed mostly to newly produced T cells one year after transplant. The study reportedly traced alpha-beta T cells about two months after transplant to several hundred expanded graft clones.

Preparation of the TCRbeta library used unique molecular identifiers. Via MiXCR, TCRdb re-called the PCR reads, giving one row per CDR3 protein. The table has 800,000 to 1,000,000 distinct CDR3 sequences, around 30% seen once. Notes on this clonotype: Its specificity is not known.

The starting material was PBMCs, mostly from graft donor cells, obtained 360 days after TCRalphabeta/CD19-depleted stem cell transplant. This sequence was found in a boy younger than two who had a stem cell transplant for SCID, so the T cells may come from the graft donor.

CDR3 in DNA: TGCGCCAGCAGCCAAGATCCCTCGATACCACCTCGCGAGCAGTACTTC. Translating it yields CASSQDPSIPPREQYF. This chain joins TRBV4-1 and TRBJ2-7; D remains unclear. V dropped 0 bases and J dropped 6 bases, with 18 bases sitting between them. The germline V gene has CDR1 MGHRA and CDR2 YSYEKL. The CDR3 runs 16 residues.